A selection of T cell receptor beta chains follows, all from one sample in a study of sequential checkpoint blockade in melanoma. TCRdb keeps only in-frame clones here, not all; method: immunoSEQ multiplex PCR. The top ten hold roughly a quarter of the sample, which has some 15,000 clones, approximately 93% seen once. Sequenced here: CD8+ T cells sorted from blood (inferred from file names), sampled from a patient given nivolumab and ipilimumab in sequence. The receptors stem from a human donor with melanoma. Each CDR3 is given with its conserved first and last residue.

CDR3 protein: CASSLIQGGEKLFF
J gene: TRBJ1-4
V gene: TRBV5-1

CDR3 protein: CASSWAPDYEQYF
J gene: TRBJ2-7
V gene: TRBV27

CDR3 protein: CASSQVLGQPQHF
J gene: TRBJ1-5
V gene: TRBV4-1

CDR3 protein: CASKVSTGAYNEQFF
J gene: TRBJ2-1
V gene: TRBV28

CDR3 protein: CASSGDSGSGYEQYF
J gene: TRBJ2-7
V gene: TRBV9

CDR3 protein: CASSVASYGYTF
J gene: TRBJ1-2
V gene: TRBV9

CDR3 protein: CASSARGTYEQYF
J gene: TRBJ2-7
V gene: TRBV4-2

CDR3 protein: CARTRDRAYGYTF
J gene: TRBJ1-2
V gene: TRBV12-5

CDR3 protein: CASSTDSSYEQYF
J gene: TRBJ2-7
V gene: TRBV19

CDR3 protein: CASSYGPPYGYTF
J gene: TRBJ1-2
V gene: TRBV6-5

CDR3 protein: CASTVSGGNTEAFF
J gene: TRBJ1-1
V gene: TRBV7-9

CDR3 protein: CASSFPSGSPEQYF
J gene: TRBJ2-7
V gene: TRBV7-9

CDR3 protein: CASSIQGTYEQYF
J gene: TRBJ2-7
V gene: TRBV19

CDR3 protein: CASNRRVYEKLFF
J gene: TRBJ1-4
V gene: TRBV25-1

CDR3 protein: CASRPGQGLYEQYF
J gene: TRBJ2-7
V gene: TRBV28

CDR3 protein: CASSQLQGRNQPQHF
J gene: TRBJ1-5
V gene: TRBV23-1

CDR3 protein: CASSRVTEAFF
J gene: TRBJ1-1
V gene: TRBV6-1

CDR3 protein: CASLGLQTGNTEAFF
J gene: TRBJ1-1
V gene: TRBV7-9

CDR3 protein: CASSWTGSLFYGYTF
J gene: TRBJ1-2
V gene: TRBV28

CDR3 protein: CASSIWGTGDYEQYF
J gene: TRBJ2-7
V gene: TRBV19

CDR3 protein: CASAELQGNYGYTF
J gene: TRBJ1-2
V gene: TRBV27

CDR3 protein: CATSGFDRGLQETQYF
J gene: TRBJ2-5
V gene: TRBV15

CDR3 protein: CASSQATGTGYYEQYF
J gene: TRBJ2-7
V gene: TRBV4-1